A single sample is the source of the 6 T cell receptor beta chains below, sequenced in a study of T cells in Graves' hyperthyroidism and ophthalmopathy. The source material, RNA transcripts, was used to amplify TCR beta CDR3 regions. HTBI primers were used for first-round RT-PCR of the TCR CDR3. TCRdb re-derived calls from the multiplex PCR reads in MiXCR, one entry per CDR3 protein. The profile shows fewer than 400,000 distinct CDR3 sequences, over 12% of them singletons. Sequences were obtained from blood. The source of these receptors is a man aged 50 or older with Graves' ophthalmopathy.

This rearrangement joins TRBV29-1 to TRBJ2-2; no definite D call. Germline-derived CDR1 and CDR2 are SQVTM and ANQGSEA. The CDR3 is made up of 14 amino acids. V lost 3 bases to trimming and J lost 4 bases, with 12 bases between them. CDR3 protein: CSVDFGVGTGELFF. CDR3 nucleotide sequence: TGCAGCGTTGATTTTGGGGTAGGCACCGGGGAGCTGTTTTTT.

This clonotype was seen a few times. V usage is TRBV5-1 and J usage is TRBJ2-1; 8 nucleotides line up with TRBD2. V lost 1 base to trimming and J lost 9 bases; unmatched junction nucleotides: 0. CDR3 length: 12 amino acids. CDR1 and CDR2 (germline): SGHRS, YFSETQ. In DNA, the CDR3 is TGCGCCAGCAGCTTGCTAGCGGGTGAGCAGTTCTTC. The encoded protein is CASSLLAGEQFF. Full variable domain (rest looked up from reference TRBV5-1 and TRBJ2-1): KAGVTQTPRYLIKTRGQQVTLSCSPISGHRSVSWYQQTPGQGLQFLFEYFSETQRNKGNFPGRFSGRQFSNSRSEMNVSTLELGDSALYLCASSLLAGEQFFGPGTRLTVL.

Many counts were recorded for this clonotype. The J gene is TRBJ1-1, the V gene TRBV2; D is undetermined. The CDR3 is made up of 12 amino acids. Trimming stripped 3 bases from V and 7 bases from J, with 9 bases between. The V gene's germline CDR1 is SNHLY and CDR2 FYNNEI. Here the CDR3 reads CASSEGSLEAFF. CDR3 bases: TGTGCCAGCAGTGAGGGGTCCCTTGAAGCTTTCTTT. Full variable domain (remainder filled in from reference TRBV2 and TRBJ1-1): EPEVTQTPSHQVTQMGQEVILRCVPISNHLYFYWYRQILGQKVEFLVSFYNNEISEKSEIFDDQFSVERPDGSNFTLKIRSTKLEDSAMYFCASSEGSLEAFFGQGTRLTVV.

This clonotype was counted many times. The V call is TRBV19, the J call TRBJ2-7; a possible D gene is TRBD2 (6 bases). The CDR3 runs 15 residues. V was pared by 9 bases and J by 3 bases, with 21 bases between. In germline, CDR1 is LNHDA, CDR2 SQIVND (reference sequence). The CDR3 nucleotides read TGTGCCAGCAGAAGGGACTCCCTCGGGGGCTACGAGCAGTACTTC. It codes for CASRRDSLGGYEQYF. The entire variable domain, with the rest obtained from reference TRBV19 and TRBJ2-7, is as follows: DGGITQSPKYLFRKEGQNVTLSCEQNLNHDAMYWYRQDPGQGLRLIYYSQIVNDFQKGDIAEGYSVSREKKESFPLTVTSAQKNPTAFYLCASRRDSLGGYEQYFGPGTRLTVT.

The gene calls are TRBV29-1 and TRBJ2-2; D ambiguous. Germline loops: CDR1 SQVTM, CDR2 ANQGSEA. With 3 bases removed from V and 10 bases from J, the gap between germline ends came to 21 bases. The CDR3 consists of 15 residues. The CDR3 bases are TGCAGCGTTGATAGTCCCTCCCAAACCGGCGAGGAGCTGTTTTTT. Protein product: CSVDSPSQTGEELFF.

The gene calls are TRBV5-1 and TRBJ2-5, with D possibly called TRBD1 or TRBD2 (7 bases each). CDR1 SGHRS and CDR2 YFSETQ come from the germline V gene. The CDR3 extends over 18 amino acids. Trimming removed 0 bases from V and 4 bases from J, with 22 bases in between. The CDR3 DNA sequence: TGCGCCAGCAGCTTGGCCTCGGGAGGCGTCAGGGGGAGAGAGACCCAGTACTTC. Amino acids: CASSLASGGVRGRETQYF.